This TCR beta chain comes out of a study of T-cell reconstitution after alpha-beta-depleted transplantation in children (dated by TCRdb to about 2016). Concerning the study at large: T-cell immune reconstitution after TCRalphabeta/CD19-depleted allogeneic hematopoietic cell transplantation in children was quantitatively tracked in the study by means of TCR repertoire profiling.

The library was produced with PCR. The sequencing machine was an Illumina HiSeq 2500. To normalize quantification of the TCRbeta repertoire, the TCR libraries were built with molecular barcoding that relied on unique molecular identifiers. TCRdb passed the public sequencing reads through fastp at Q25 and MiXCR, retaining productive beta sequences. Rows with one shared CDR3 protein collapse into an entry with the most common genes and DNA. The sample table lists over 550,000 distinct CDR3 sequences, 10% of them with a count of one. Of the sample, 4% to 5% falls within the top ten clones. Taken from the germline V gene (reference sequence), the CDR1 and CDR2 loops are GTSNPN and SVGIG. The CDR3 holds 10 amino acids from the cysteine to the phenylalanine. The DNA shown is the 30-base CDR3, in frame from base 1. V is pared back by 3 bases and J by 4 bases, with 3 bases lying between the germline termini.

Details on this clonotype: Which antigen it targets is not known. Base qualities are not recorded, but no much larger clone differs from it by a single base.

The chain was built from TRBV30 and TRBJ1-2, with the D gene call left open. Sequencing was performed on PBMCs from the stem cell graft donor, taken from the stem cell graft. The source of this sequence is a human donor who donated a stem cell graft to a child with acute myeloid leukemia. The CDR3 region reads CAWSSYGYTF. The DNA is TGTGCCTGGAGCAGCTATGGCTACACCTTC.